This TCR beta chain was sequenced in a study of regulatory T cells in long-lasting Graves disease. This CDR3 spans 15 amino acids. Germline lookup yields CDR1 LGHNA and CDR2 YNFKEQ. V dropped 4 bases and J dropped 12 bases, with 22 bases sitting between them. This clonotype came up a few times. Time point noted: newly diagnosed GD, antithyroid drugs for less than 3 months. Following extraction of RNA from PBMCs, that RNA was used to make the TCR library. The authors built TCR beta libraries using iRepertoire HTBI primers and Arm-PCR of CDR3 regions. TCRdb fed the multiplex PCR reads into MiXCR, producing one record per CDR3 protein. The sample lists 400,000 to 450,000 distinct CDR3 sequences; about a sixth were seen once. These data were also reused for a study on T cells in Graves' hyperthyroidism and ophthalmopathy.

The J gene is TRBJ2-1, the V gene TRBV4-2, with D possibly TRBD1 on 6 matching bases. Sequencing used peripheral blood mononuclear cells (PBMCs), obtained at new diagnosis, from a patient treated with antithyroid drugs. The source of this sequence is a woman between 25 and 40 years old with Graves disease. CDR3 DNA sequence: TGTGCCAGCAGCCTAATCTCAAATACCGGGACACCGCAGTTCTTC. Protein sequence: CASSLISNTGTPQFF.